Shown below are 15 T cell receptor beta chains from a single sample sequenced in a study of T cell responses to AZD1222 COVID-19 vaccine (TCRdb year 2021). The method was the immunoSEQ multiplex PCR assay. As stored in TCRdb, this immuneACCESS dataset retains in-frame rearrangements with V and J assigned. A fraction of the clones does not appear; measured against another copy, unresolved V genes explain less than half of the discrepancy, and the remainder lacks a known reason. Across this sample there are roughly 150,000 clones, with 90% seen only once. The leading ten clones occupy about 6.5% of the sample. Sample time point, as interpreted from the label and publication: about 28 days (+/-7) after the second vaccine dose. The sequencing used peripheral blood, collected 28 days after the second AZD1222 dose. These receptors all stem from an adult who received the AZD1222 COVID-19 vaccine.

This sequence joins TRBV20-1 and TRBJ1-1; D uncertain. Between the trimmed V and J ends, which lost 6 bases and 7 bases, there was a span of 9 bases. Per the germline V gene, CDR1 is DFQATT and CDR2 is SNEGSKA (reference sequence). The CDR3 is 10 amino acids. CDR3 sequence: CSAVVYEAFF. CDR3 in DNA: TGCAGTGCGGTCGTCTATGAAGCTTTCTTT.

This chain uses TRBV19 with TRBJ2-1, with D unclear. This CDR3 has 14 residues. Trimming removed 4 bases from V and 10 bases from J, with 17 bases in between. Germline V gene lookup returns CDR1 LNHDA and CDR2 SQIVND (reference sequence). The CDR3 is CASSKASTSAEQFF. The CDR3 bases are TGTGCCAGTAGTAAGGCTTCTACGTCCGCCGAGCAGTTCTTC.

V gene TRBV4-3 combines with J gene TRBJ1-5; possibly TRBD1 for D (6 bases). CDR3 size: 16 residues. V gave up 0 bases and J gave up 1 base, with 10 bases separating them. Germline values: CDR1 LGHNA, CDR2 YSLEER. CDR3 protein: CASSQDGGPSNQPQHF. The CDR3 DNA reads TGCGCCAGCAGCCAAGATGGGGGGCCAAGCAATCAGCCCCAGCATTTT.

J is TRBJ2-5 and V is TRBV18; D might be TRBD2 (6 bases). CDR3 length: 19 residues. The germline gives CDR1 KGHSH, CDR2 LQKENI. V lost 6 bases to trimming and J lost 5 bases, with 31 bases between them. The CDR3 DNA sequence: TGTGCCAGCTCGCAAGCCCCTAGCCGGGAGCAGGGCTCTACGGAGACCCAGTACTTC. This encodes CASSQAPSREQGSTETQYF.

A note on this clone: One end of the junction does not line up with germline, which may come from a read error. The CDR3 here is CASSEDRLYGYTF. CDR3 sequence (DNA): TGTGCCAGCAGCGAAGACAGACTCTATGGCTACACCTTC. This chain links TRBV6-1 with TRBJ1-2; D possibly corresponds to TRBD1 (5 bases). Per germline, CDR1 MNHNS and CDR2 SASEGT. The CDR3 consists of 13 residues.

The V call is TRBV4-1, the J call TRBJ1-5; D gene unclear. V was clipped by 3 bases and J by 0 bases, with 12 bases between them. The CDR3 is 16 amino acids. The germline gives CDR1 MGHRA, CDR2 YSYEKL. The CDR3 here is CASSQIPGDSNQPQHF. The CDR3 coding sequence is TGCGCCAGCAGCCAGATTCCGGGAGATAGCAATCAGCCCCAGCATTTT.

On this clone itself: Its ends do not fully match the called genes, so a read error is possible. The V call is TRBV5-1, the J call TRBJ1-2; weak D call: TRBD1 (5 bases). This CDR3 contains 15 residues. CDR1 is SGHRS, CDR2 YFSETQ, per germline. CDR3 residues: CASSLVPGRPDGYTF. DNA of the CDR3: TGCGCTAGCAGCTTGGTACCAGGGCGCCCCGATGGCTACACCTTC.

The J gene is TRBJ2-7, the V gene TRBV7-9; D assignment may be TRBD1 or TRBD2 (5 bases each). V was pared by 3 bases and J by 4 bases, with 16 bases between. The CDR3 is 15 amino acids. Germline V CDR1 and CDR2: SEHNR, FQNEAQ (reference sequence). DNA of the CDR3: TGTGCCAGCAGCTTCCCTGAGGGGTCGAGATACGAGCAGTACTTC. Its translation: CASSFPEGSRYEQYF.

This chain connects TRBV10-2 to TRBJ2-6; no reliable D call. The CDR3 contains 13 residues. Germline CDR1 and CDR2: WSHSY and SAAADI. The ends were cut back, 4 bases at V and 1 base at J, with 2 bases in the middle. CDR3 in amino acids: CASSGSGANVLTF. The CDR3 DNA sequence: TGCGCCAGCAGTGGTTCTGGGGCCAACGTCCTGACTTTC.

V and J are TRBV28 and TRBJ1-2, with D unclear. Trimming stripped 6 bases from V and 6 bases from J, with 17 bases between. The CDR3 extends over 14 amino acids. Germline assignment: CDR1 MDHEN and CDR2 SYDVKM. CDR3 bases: TGTGCCAGCAGCCGCCTAAAGCTGGGCAATGGCTACACCTTC. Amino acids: CASSRLKLGNGYTF.

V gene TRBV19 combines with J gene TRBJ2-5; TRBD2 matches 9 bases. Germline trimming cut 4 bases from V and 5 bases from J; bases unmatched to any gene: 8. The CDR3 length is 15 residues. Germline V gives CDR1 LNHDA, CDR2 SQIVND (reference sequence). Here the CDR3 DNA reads TGTGCCAGTAGTAGGGTAGCGGGAGTGGTTGAGACCCAGTACTTC. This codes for CASSRVAGVVETQYF.

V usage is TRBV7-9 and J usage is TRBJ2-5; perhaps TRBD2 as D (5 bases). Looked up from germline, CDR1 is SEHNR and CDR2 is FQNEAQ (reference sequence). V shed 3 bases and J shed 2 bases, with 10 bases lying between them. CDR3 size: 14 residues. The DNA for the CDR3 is TGTGCCAGCAGCTTGAGCGGAACACAAGAGACCCAGTACTTC. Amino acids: CASSLSGTQETQYF.

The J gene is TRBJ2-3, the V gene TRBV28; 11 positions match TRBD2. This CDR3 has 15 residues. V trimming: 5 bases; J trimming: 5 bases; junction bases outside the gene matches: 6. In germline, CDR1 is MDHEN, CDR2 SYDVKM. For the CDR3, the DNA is TGTGCCAGCAGTATAGCGGGGGGGCGTGAAGATACGCAGTATTTT. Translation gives CASSIAGGREDTQYF.

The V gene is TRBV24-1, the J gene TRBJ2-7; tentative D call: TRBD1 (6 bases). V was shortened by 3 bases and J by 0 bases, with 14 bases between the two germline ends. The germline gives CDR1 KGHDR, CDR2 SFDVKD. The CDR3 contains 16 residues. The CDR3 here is CATSDPNRDNSYEQYF. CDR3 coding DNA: TGTGCCACCAGTGATCCCAACCGGGACAACTCCTACGAGCAGTACTTC.

Written as DNA, the CDR3 is TGTGCCAGCAGTTACTCGGCGCAGGGTGATCATCAGCCCCAGCATTTT. This sequence encodes CASSYSAQGDHQPQHF. The genes are TRBV6-2 or TRBV6-3 and TRBJ1-5; perhaps TRBD1 as D (5 bases). V was pared by 0 bases and J by 5 bases, with 14 bases between. Germline-derived CDR1 and CDR2 are MNHEY and SVGEGT. CDR3 length equals 16 residues.